This T cell receptor beta chain appears in the sequencing data of a study of blood T cell repertoires in COVID-19. Study-wide background: From T cells, B-cell-depleted T cells, or PBMCs came the material, which was cDNA or gDNA.

The CDR3 is made up of 17 amino acids. Trimming at V came to 1 base and at J to 5 bases, leaving 9 bases not matched to a gene. Germline V gene lookup returns CDR1 SGHRS and CDR2 YFSETQ. Everyone who took part was 18 to 89 years old, and they came from about two dozen US areas. Allocation to cohorts depended on clinical history reported by the participants. In the authors' workflow: Amplification with reference gene primers provided the estimates of nucleated cell counts. TCRdb's copy holds only in-frame clones and misses some; the assay was immunoSEQ multiplex PCR. Clonal size and the V and J genes are those of that table, whereas D and trimming came from the DNA. This sample has roughly 250,000 clones, with roughly nine tenths found just once.

The source of this sequence is a human donor in a cohort exposed to, infected with or recovered from COVID-19 (not recorded which). The donor label of this sample is uncertain. This rearrangement joins TRBV5-1 to TRBJ1-6, with TRBD1 identical over 7 bases. Sequenced input: PBMCs or T cells enriched from blood (not recorded which). The CDR3 bases are TGCGCCAGCAGCTTGAATGCTTTAGGGACAGATAATTCACCCCTCCACTTT. Protein product: CASSLNALGTDNSPLHF.